A selection of T cell receptor beta chains follows, all from one sample in a study of T cells after yellow fever vaccination. TCRdb called the 5' RACE reads again in MiXCR, with one record for every CDR3 protein. The sample lists about 350,000 distinct CDR3 sequences, roughly 3.9% seen once, with about 22% in the top ten. The sequencing used PBMCs, collected 5 days after the yellow fever booster vaccination. These receptors were obtained from a man between 18 and 29 years old who received the YFV17D yellow fever vaccine. CDR3s include the opening cysteine and the closing phenylalanine or tryptophan. Each record gives: CDR3 length, J gene, clone size, V gene, D gene, CDR3 DNA, CDR3 protein. D genes are given only for firm matches. The size entry is marked missing in some rows and otherwise reads once, few, many or a size class.

>16|TRBJ2-7|few|TRBV4-1|.
TGCGCCAGCAGCCAAGATAGGTGGGTCCAGTCCTACGAGCAGTACTTC
CASSQDRWVQSYEQYF
>13|TRBJ1-1|many|TRBV12-3/TRBV12-4|TRBD1
TGTGCCAGCAGGGGGACCACAGGGGTGATAGCTTTCTTT
CASRGTTGVIAFF
>16|TRBJ2-1|.|TRBV19|TRBD2
TGTGCCAGATCCCCGCCTTTAGCGGGGGGGCATAATGAGCAGTTCTTC
CARSPPLAGGHNEQFF
>15|TRBJ2-2|.|TRBV6-5|.
TGTGCCAGCAGTTACTCTCAGGGGGGCGGCGGGGAGCTGTTTTTT
CASSYSQGGGGELFF
>12|TRBJ1-5|.|TRBV6-6|.
TGTGCCAGCAGTTACTCTGAAGGTCCCCAGCATTTT
CASSYSEGPQHF
>15|TRBJ2-5|many|TRBV12-3/TRBV12-4|.
TGTGCCAGCAGTTTATGGACATCGGGTGGCGAGACCCAGTACTTC
CASSLWTSGGETQYF
>12|TRBJ1-1|.|TRBV20-1|.
TGCAGCCTTGACCGGGACCCGCGTGAAGCTTTCTTT
CSLDRDPREAFF
>12|TRBJ1-1|.|TRBV29-1|.
TGCAGCGTTGTAAATTTAAACACTGAAGCTTTCTTT
CSVVNLNTEAFF
>13|TRBJ1-1|few|TRBV11-2|.
TGTGCCAGCAGAGTGGGGGGAGGAGGTGAAGCTTTCTTT
CASRVGGGGEAFF
>15|TRBJ2-3|few|TRBV29-1|.
TGCAGCGTTGAAGATTTGCGGGGTCTTGGGGATACGCAGTATTTT
CSVEDLRGLGDTQYF
>17|TRBJ1-3|few|TRBV4-2|.
TGTGCCAGCAGCCAAGTTATGGGCAGGGTAACTGGAAACACCATATATTTT
CASSQVMGRVTGNTIYF
>12|TRBJ1-2|.|TRBV29-1|.
TGCAGCGTTGGGGCAGCAAACTATGGCTACACCTTC
CSVGAANYGYTF
>17|TRBJ2-3|few|TRBV12-3/TRBV12-4|.
TGTGCCAGCACTCCTGAGGGGGGCCGGTCACACACAGATACGCAGTATTTT
CASTPEGGRSHTDTQYF
>14|TRBJ2-1|many|TRBV6-5|TRBD1
TGTGCCAGCAGCCGGGACAGCGCGTACAATGAGCAGTTCTTC
CASSRDSAYNEQFF
>14|TRBJ2-7|.|TRBV20-1|TRBD2
TGCAGTGCTGGGACCGGGACTAGCGGGGGGGAGCAGTACTTC
CSAGTGTSGGEQYF
>16|TRBJ1-3|few|TRBV7-9|TRBD1
TGTGCCAGCAGCACGCCACAGGGGCCCGTGGGAAACACCATATATTTT
CASSTPQGPVGNTIYF
>17|TRBJ2-1|.|TRBV6-2/TRBV6-3|TRBD2
TGTGCCAGCAGTTACTCCCTTGGTAGTAGCGGGGGAATTGGAGAGTTCTTC
CASSYSLGSSGGIGEFF
>14|TRBJ1-1|.|TRBV12-3/TRBV12-4|TRBD1
TGTGCCAGCAGTAAAGGGACAGGGGTCACTGAAGCTTTCTTT
CASSKGTGVTEAFF
>15|TRBJ2-1|few|TRBV7-3|.
TGTGCCAGCAGCCCGGTGGGAGGGGGTTATGGTGAGCAGTTCTTC
CASSPVGGGYGEQFF
>14|TRBJ2-3|few|TRBV7-3|TRBD2
TGTGCCAGCAGGAGGACTAGCGGCACAGATACGCAGTATTTT
CASRRTSGTDTQYF
>15|TRBJ2-2|many|TRBV5-6|TRBD1
TGTGCCAGCAGCTTGGGACAGGGGTACACCGGGGAGCTGTTTTTT
CASSLGQGYTGELFF
>17|TRBJ2-3|many|TRBV13|.
TGTGCCAGCAGCTCCCGCCCGGAGGGGGCTCACACAGATACGCAGTATTTT
CASSSRPEGAHTDTQYF
>14|TRBJ2-7|.|TRBV6-1|TRBD1
TGTGCCAGCAGTGAAAGGACAGGGTACCACGAGCAGTACTTC
CASSERTGYHEQYF
>16|TRBJ2-1|many|TRBV5-1|.
TGCGCCAGCAGCTTGCACCCCTCGGACCCTTACAATGAGCAGTTCTTC
CASSLHPSDPYNEQFF
>13|TRBJ2-3|.|TRBV19|TRBD2
TGTGCCAGTAGGCTAGCGGGCACAGATACGCAGTATTTT
CASRLAGTDTQYF
>13|TRBJ2-5|.|TRBV5-5|.
TGTGCCAGCAGCCTCCAGCCGGGGGAGACCCAGTACTTC
CASSLQPGETQYF
>15|TRBJ2-3|few|TRBV18|.
TGTGCCAGCTCACCAATCGAGGGAGGCGCAAATACGCAGTATTTT
CASSPIEGGANTQYF
>14|TRBJ2-2|.|TRBV4-1|TRBD2
TGCGCCAGTCAAGTAGCGGGAGGGACCGGGGAGCTGTTTTTT
CASQVAGGTGELFF
>15|TRBJ1-6|many|TRBV4-1|.
TGCGCCAGCAGCCAAGAGGTGACAGGAGATTCACCCCTCCACTTT
CASSQEVTGDSPLHF
>16|TRBJ2-3|few|TRBV7-9|TRBD2
TGTGCCAGCAGCTTGGGGACTAGCGGGGGCAGCGATACGCAGTATTTT
CASSLGTSGGSDTQYF
>13|TRBJ2-2|many|TRBV5-1|.
TGCGCCAGCAGGGCCGGGGACACCGGGGAGCTGTTTTTT
CASRAGDTGELFF
>13|TRBJ1-3|.|TRBV7-9|.
TGTGCCAGCGGCCTCCCCGGCGGAAACACCATATATTTT
CASGLPGGNTIYF
>13|TRBJ2-7|many|TRBV7-8|.
TGTGCCAGCAGCTCGGGACGTTTATACGAGCAGTACTTC
CASSSGRLYEQYF
>17|TRBJ2-3|few|TRBV12-3/TRBV12-4|TRBD2
TGTGCCAGCAGTTTATGGTCTAGCGGGATTAGCACAGATACGCAGTATTTT
CASSLWSSGISTDTQYF
>15|TRBJ1-1|.|TRBV11-2|TRBD1
TGTGCCAGCAGCCCCCGACAGGGACAGAACACTGAAGCTTTCTTT
CASSPRQGQNTEAFF
>15|TRBJ1-5|.|TRBV20-1|.
TGCAGTGCTCCCGACAGTGCTAGTAGCAATCAGCCCCAGCATTTT
CSAPDSASSNQPQHF
>15|TRBJ2-1|.|TRBV7-6|TRBD1
TGTGCCAGCAGCTTAGGCCCCGACAGGGGGGCTGAGCAGTTCTTC
CASSLGPDRGAEQFF
>16|TRBJ2-7|.|TRBV4-2|.
TGTGCCAGCAGCCAAGGAGGGGGGGGGTCCTCCTACGAGCAGTACTTC
CASSQGGGGSSYEQYF
>13|TRBJ1-6|many|TRBV6-5|.
TGTGCCAGCAGTTACTCGGGGAATTCACCCCTCCACTTT
CASSYSGNSPLHF
>19|TRBJ2-2|.|TRBV5-1|TRBD2
TGCGCCAGCAGCTTCCGGGACTATGAGATCCCGGGGAACACCGGGGAGCTGTTTTTT
CASSFRDYEIPGNTGELFF
>13|TRBJ2-3|.|TRBV20-1|.
TGCAGTGCTAAACCAGACTACACAGATACGCAGTATTTT
CSAKPDYTDTQYF
>13|TRBJ1-3|few|TRBV7-3|.
TGTGCCAGCAGCCTGGCTAGAGGAAACACCATATATTTT
CASSLARGNTIYF
>15|TRBJ2-3|.|TRBV4-3|TRBD2
TGCGCCAGCAGCCAAGAGCGGGGGGGCCGAGATACGCAGTATTTT
CASSQERGGRDTQYF
>13|TRBJ2-7|many|TRBV6-5|.
TGTGCCAGCAGTTACACAGGGACCTACGAGCAGTACTTC
CASSYTGTYEQYF
>11|TRBJ1-1|.|TRBV5-1|.
TGCGCCAGTAAAGATAGGACTGAAGCTTTCTTT
CASKDRTEAFF